This TCR beta chain originates from a study of cytomegalovirus exposure and HLA in healthy donors. There are 14 residues in the CDR3. Per the germline V gene, CDR1 is SEHNR and CDR2 is FQNEAQ (reference sequence). V lost 5 bases to trimming and J lost 5 bases, with 13 bases between them. PCR was performed using 60 Vbeta and 13 Jbeta primers. Methods used by the authors: About 9.9 million of the about 80 million unique TCR beta chains counted in a later analysis were shared. TCRdb keeps only in-frame clones here, not all; method: immunoSEQ multiplex PCR. The DNA gave D and trimming, while V, J and clone size come from that table. Of about 150,000 clones listed, just under 75% are singletons. Points from the study as a whole: A later analysis showed that HLA-associated TCR beta chains had undergone more clonal expansion than equally common others. Indistinguishability led to the exclusion of some V segments, TRBV6-2 and TRBV6-3 included.

This clone was observed a handful of times. What it recognizes is unknown. The chain is built from TRBV7-9 and TRBJ2-4, with D unresolved. Sequencing input: PBMCs. This sequence originates from a young woman in good health and CMV-seronegative. The CDR3 nucleotides are TGTGCCAGCAGCGTTGTAGAGAGTCAAAACATTCAGTACTTC. This sequence encodes CASSVVESQNIQYF.